This TCR beta chain is from a study of PD-L1 blockade in urothelial cancer. About the study: Male sex and bladder-origin urothelial cancer characterized about 90% of the roughly 30 patients. Peripheral blood specimens exhibited a median yield of about 140,000 T cells. Study results and caveats: Pretreatment clonality of the blood TCR repertoire below the median was predictive of superior survival.

CDR1 is MNHNS and CDR2 is SASEGT in the germline V gene. CDR3 size: 14 residues. This sample's time point: pretreatment peripheral blood. Patients yielded 1 to 8 samples each, pretreatment and on-treatment. Profiled with immunoSEQ multiplex PCR; TCRdb holds only in-frame clones, not every one. The sample has roughly 63,000 clones; approximately 80% are singletons. In the case of this clone: Its antigen is not identified. Germline is not matched at one junction end, which may reflect a read error.

This clonotype was obtained from a man between 65 and 80 years old with urothelial cancer. The chain recombines TRBV6-1 with TRBJ1-1; 7 bases map to TRBD1. This material consisted of PBMCs, taken around atezolizumab (anti-PD-L1) treatment. For the CDR3, the DNA is TGTGCCAGCAGTGAACTCAGGGGGAACGCTGAAGCTTTCTTT. Its protein is CASSELRGNAEAFF.